This T cell receptor beta chain came from a study of identical twins. TCRdb re-derived calls from the 5' RACE reads in MiXCR, one entry per CDR3 protein. Of 300,000 or so distinct CDR3 sequences in the sample, roughly 9.7% were seen once. This clonotype showed up many times. The antigen remains undetermined. Overall study findings and caveats: Weaker excess twin sharing was seen among beta out-of-frame sequences. Twin sharing of out-of-frame TCR alpha was underestimated by models in monozygotic pairs. A cross-sectional statistical analysis, not follow-up of the same donors, supported the conclusions.

The data were also submitted as part of a second study, on yellow fever vaccine responses in identical twins. That paper adds: Reports say the vaccine T cell response in twins looked partly convergent and partly personalized.

This TCR was recovered from a woman aged 18-30 years in good health. Sample: CD8+ T cells sorted from blood.

CDR3 nucleotide sequence: TGTGCCAGCAGCCCCCTCCCGGGAAGCTCCTACAATGAGCAGTTCTTC. Translation: CASSPLPGSSYNEQFF. The rearrangement uses TRBV7-9 and TRBJ2-1, with a tentative D call TRBD2 (5 bases). Germline assignment: CDR1 SEHNR and CDR2 FQNEAQ (reference sequence). With 5 bases removed from V and 0 bases from J, the gap between germline ends came to 14 bases. CDR3 length equals 16 residues.